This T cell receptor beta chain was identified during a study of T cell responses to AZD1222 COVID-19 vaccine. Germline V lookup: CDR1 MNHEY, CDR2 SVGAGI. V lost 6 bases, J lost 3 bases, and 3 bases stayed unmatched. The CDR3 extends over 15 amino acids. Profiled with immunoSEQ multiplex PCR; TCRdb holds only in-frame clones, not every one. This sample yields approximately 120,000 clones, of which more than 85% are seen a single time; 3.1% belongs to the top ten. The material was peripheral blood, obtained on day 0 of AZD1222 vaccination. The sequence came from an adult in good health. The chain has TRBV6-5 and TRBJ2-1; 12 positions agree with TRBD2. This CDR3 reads CASRGTSGYYNEQFF. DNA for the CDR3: TGTGCCAGCAGAGGGACTAGCGGGTACTACAATGAGCAGTTCTTC.